A single sample gave rise to the 6 T cell receptor beta chains below, sequenced in a study of blood T cell repertoires in COVID-19. TCRdb's table, derived via immunoSEQ multiplex PCR, lists solely in-frame clones and lacks some. The table lists approximately 230,000 clones, 70% to 90% of them singletons. The sample comprised peripheral blood. The receptors were gathered from a woman aged 35 to 49 who had recovered from COVID-19.

This rearrangement joins TRBV4-3 to TRBJ2-1, with 7 bases lining up with TRBD1. CDR1 is LGHNA and CDR2 is YSLEER in the germline V gene. V lost 10 bases to trimming and J lost 1 base; unmatched junction nucleotides: 10. There are 15 residues in the CDR3. CDR3 nucleotide sequence: TGCGCCAACCCGAAGGGGGCGGCATCCTACAATGAGCAGTTCTTC. As protein: CANPKGAASYNEQFF.

The chain has TRBV19 and TRBJ2-3, with D possibly being TRBD1 (6 bases). V was clipped by 6 bases and J by 12 bases, with 16 bases between them. The CDR3 length is 12 residues. Germline V lookup: CDR1 LNHDA, CDR2 SQIVND (reference sequence). This chain's CDR3 is CASSQEQGGQYF. CDR3 in DNA: TGTGCCAGTAGCCAGGAGCAAGGGGGTCAGTATTTT.

This chain connects TRBV4-3 to TRBJ2-7, with 11 nucleotides matching TRBD1. The length of the CDR3 is 15 residues. Germline V gene lookup returns CDR1 LGHNA and CDR2 YSLEER. V trimming: 1 base; J trimming: 5 bases; junction bases outside the gene matches: 4. The CDR3 protein is CASSQAGQGAHEQYF. CDR3 bases: TGCGCCAGCAGCCAAGCCGGACAGGGGGCGCACGAGCAGTACTTC.

The DNA for the CDR3 is TGTGCCAGCAGCCAAGATGGCAGGGATGGCTACACCTTC. Amino acids: CASSQDGRDGYTF. V gene TRBV4-2 combines with J gene TRBJ1-2; tentative D call: TRBD1 (5 bases). Trimming pared 0 bases from V and 6 bases from J, leaving 8 bases between. CDR1 is LGHNA and CDR2 is YNFKEQ in the germline V gene. CDR3 size: 13 residues.

The chain uses TRBV6-1 and TRBJ1-5; D ambiguous. This CDR3 spans 15 amino acids. Germline values: CDR1 MNHNS, CDR2 SASEGT. V dropped 1 base and J dropped 4 bases, with 11 bases sitting between them. The CDR3 coding sequence is TGTGCCAGCAGTGAAGAACAGCTCTCTAATCAGCCCCAGCATTTT. This sequence encodes CASSEEQLSNQPQHF.

The chain links TRBV12-3 or TRBV12-4 to TRBJ1-1; maybe TRBD1 (5 bases). The CDR3 consists of 12 residues. With 10 bases removed from V and 4 bases from J, the gap between germline ends came to 13 bases. The CDR3 sequence: CATKGSGTEAFF. The CDR3 bases are TGTGCCACCAAGGGGTCGGGCACTGAAGCTTTCTTT.